This paragraph reports one T cell receptor (beta chain). Its antigen is unknown. Base qualities are not at hand, and no much larger clone is one base apart. From the germline V gene (reference sequence), CDR1 is LGHDT and CDR2 is YNNKEL. The junction carries 14 bases between V and J, which are trimmed by 2 bases and 5 bases respectively. Inclusive of the bounding cysteine and phenylalanine, the CDR3 is 15 residues long. Only the CDR3 DNA is retained, 45 bases long and in frame from the first base. TCRbeta CDR3 regions were amplified from genomic DNA by means of the immunoSEQ Assay, a bias-controlled multiplex PCR. Regarding the original processing steps: The number of nucleated cells in each sample was estimated from the amplification of reference gene primers within the assay. Sequence reads were collapsed and filtered to measure the absolute abundance of every unique TCRbeta CDR3 rearrangement. For each sample, productive Simpson clonality was calculated by taking the square root of Simpson's diversity index across productive rearrangements. The table was pulled from immuneACCESS by TCRdb, which kept in-frame rearrangements only. Such tables lose some clones; where checked, under half of the loss comes from unresolved V genes, and the rest has no known cause. That table is the source of V, J and clone size, and D and trimming were worked out from the DNA. Here the sample has 70,000 to 75,000 clones; around 90% occur a single time. The ten most abundant clones make up roughly 5.5% of the sample.

This sample was included in a study of blood T cell repertoires in COVID-19 (dated by TCRdb to the early 2020s). Study-level background: The collaborator samples originated in the United States, Italy and Spain and spanned the acute and convalescent phases of COVID-19. The prospective study material was composed of cDNA or gDNA derived from T cells, B-cell-depleted T cells, or PBMCs. Samples were obtained from the ongoing ImmuneRACE study (first 160 participants) and from roughly 1,300 subjects provided by 6 global collaborators. Sample metadata almost always included a de-identified subject ID, COVID-19 status, age in years and sex. HLA class I and class II types, where available, came from metadata supplied by the sample provider rather than from assay-based typing. Deeply sampled blood TCRbeta repertoires from subjects exposed to, actively infected with, or recovered from COVID-19 were included in the dataset. The repertoires were released in a freely available public database meant as a resource for research on the immune response to SARS-CoV-2. Here is what the overall study found, with its caveats: How much clinical and demographic metadata was included differed by source and by participant, and the metadata was provided uncurated.

The collaborating institutions used their own protocols to collect whole blood in K2EDTA tubes. For TCRbeta analysis, collaborators shipped samples in one of three forms: frozen whole blood, isolated PBMCs, or DNA extracted from either of those sample types. The sample taken for sequencing was peripheral blood. The clonotype comes from a human donor in a cohort sampled during active COVID-19. The V gene is TRBV3-1 (or the pseudogene TRBV3-2) and the J gene is TRBJ2-3; TRBD2 is a possible D gene, resting on 6 matching bases. The CDR3 here reads CASSQPGDSRDTQYF. The DNA sequence follows: TGTGCCAGCAGCCAACCCGGGGACTCCAGAGATACGCAGTATTTT.